This T cell receptor beta chain was observed in a study of T cells after yellow fever vaccination. TCRdb re-called the 5' RACE reads through MiXCR, storing one row per CDR3 protein. The sample consists of hundreds of thousands of distinct CDR3 sequences, about 13% of them appearing once. The V segment lost 6 bases and the J segment 4 bases; nucleotides outside the gene matches: 6. The CDR3 is 15 amino acids. CDR1 MNHEY and CDR2 SVGEGT come from the germline V gene. This sequence was found in a man in his thirties or forties who received the YFV17D yellow fever vaccine. Sequenced here: PBMCs, sampled on the day of the yellow fever booster vaccination. This chain connects TRBV6-2 or TRBV6-3 to TRBJ1-3, with 10 bases fitting TRBD1. The CDR3 protein is CASRMTGGAGNTIYF. CDR3 in DNA: TGTGCCAGCAGGATGACAGGGGGCGCCGGAAACACCATATATTTT.